These 12 T cell receptor beta chains were all obtained from the same sample, sequenced in a study of control samples from healthy donors and cancer patients. This table comes from immunoSEQ multiplex PCR, and its TCRdb copy is limited to in-frame clones, with some not included. The sample lists about 130,000 clones; about 92% were seen once. Sequenced input: PBMCs. The receptors here all came from a man at least 80 years old with head and neck cancer.

The rearrangement joins TRBV30 to TRBJ1-1; 7 positions match TRBD1. Germline V gene lookup returns CDR1 GTSNPN and CDR2 SVGIG (reference sequence). There are 13 residues in the CDR3. The J segment lost 1 base and the V segment lost 3 bases, leaving 2 bases of the junction unmatched. The DNA of the CDR3 is TGTGCCTGGAGGGACAGGAGGAACACTGAAGCTTTCTTT. Translated, it gives CAWRDRRNTEAFF.

The J gene is TRBJ2-3, the V gene TRBV18; 13 positions match TRBD2. Germline CDR1 is KGHSH and CDR2 is LQKENI. The V and J ends lost 5 bases and 6 bases, in that order; junction bases with no gene match: 8. The CDR3 extends over 16 amino acids. The CDR3 nucleotides are TGTGCCAGCTCAATTCGACTAGCGGGGGGCGCCGATACGCAGTATTTT. Translating it yields CASSIRLAGGADTQYF.

This chain connects TRBV9 to TRBJ1-2; D call uncertain. The germline gives CDR1 SGDLS, CDR2 YYNGEE. The CDR3 loop spans 12 amino acids. Trimming pared 0 bases from V and 11 bases from J, leaving 11 bases between. The CDR3 sequence: CASSVVSGPYTF. The CDR3 bases are TGTGCCAGCAGCGTAGTCTCAGGCCCGTACACCTTC.

The chain links TRBV29-1 to TRBJ1-2, with TRBD1 matching 10 bases. The length of the CDR3 is 14 residues. From germline, CDR1 is SQVTM and CDR2 ANQGSEA. V gave up 1 base and J gave up 6 bases; unmatched junction bases: 5. In DNA, the CDR3 is TGCAGCGTTGAAGGGGGGGACAGGGGAAATGGCTACACCTTC. As protein: CSVEGGDRGNGYTF.

The rearrangement uses TRBV5-8 and TRBJ2-1; the D gene is possibly TRBD2 (6 bases). The CDR3 has 15 amino acids. V lost 0 bases and J 3 bases, leaving 10 bases between the germline ends. Germline V gene data show CDR1 as SGHTS and CDR2 as YDEGEE. Here the CDR3 reads CASSLVWGDYNEQFF. The CDR3 DNA reads TGTGCCAGCAGCTTGGTGTGGGGGGACTACAATGAGCAGTTCTTC.

The rearrangement joins TRBV5-1 to TRBJ2-1; D is perhaps TRBD2 (7 bases). Germline-derived CDR1 and CDR2 are SGHRS and YFSETQ. Trimming pared 3 bases from V and 3 bases from J, leaving 13 bases between. This CDR3 has 15 amino acids. The CDR3 DNA reads TGCGCCAGCAGCTCCGGAGGGGGGGGCTACAATGAGCAGTTCTTC. Protein sequence: CASSSGGGGYNEQFF.

J is TRBJ1-2 and V is TRBV3-1 (or the pseudogene TRBV3-2); 9 nucleotides align to TRBD1. The CDR3 has 15 amino acids. J gave up 4 bases and V 4 bases, and 7 bases lay outside the gene matches. The germline V gene has CDR1 LGHDT and CDR2 YNNKEL (reference sequence). The CDR3 is CASSPTGGPSYGYTF. In DNA form, the CDR3 reads TGTGCCAGCAGCCCAACAGGGGGCCCATCCTATGGCTACACCTTC.

This sequence joins TRBV29-1 and TRBJ1-4; tentative D call: TRBD1 (5 bases). Per germline, CDR1 SQVTM and CDR2 ANQGSEA. There are 13 residues in the CDR3. Trimming removed 4 bases from V and 7 bases from J, with 13 bases in between. The CDR3 here is CSVVVSGGEKLFF. The CDR3 region has the DNA TGCAGCGTTGTGGTTTCTGGGGGTGAAAAACTGTTTTTT.

This chain joins TRBV5-8 and TRBJ2-7, with unresolved D. Trimming stripped 1 base from V and 0 bases from J, with 5 bases between. Looked up from germline, CDR1 is SGHTS and CDR2 is YDEGEE. The CDR3 loop spans 13 amino acids. CDR3 loop: CASSLYLSYEQYF. CDR3 nucleotide sequence: TGTGCCAGCAGCTTGTATCTCTCCTACGAGCAGTACTTC.

This clone was seen once. This rearrangement joins TRBV6-2 or TRBV6-3 to TRBJ2-5; 7 bases line up with TRBD2. Unmatched junction bases numbered 6, after V lost 0 bases and J lost 5 bases. The CDR3 covers 15 residues. Germline CDR1 MNHEY, CDR2 SVGEGT. CDR3 sequence: CASSYSMAGEETQYF. CDR3 DNA: TGTGCCAGCAGTTACTCGATGGCGGGAGAGGAGACCCAGTACTTC.

In its sample, this clone was seen once. The chain couples TRBV4-1 to TRBJ2-1; no firm D call. Germline V lookup: CDR1 MGHRA, CDR2 YSYEKL. The V end was cut by 0 bases, the J end by 5 bases, with 11 bases between. This CDR3 has 15 amino acids. The CDR3 DNA follows: TGCGCCAGCAGCCAAGATAGGCGGTTCGACAATGAGCAGTTCTTC. This gives the protein CASSQDRRFDNEQFF.

The rearrangement links TRBV9 to TRBJ2-3; 7 nucleotides match TRBD2. V gave up 2 bases and J gave up 0 bases; unmatched junction bases: 0. This CDR3 is built from 14 residues. The germline V gene encodes CDR1 SGDLS and CDR2 YYNGEE. Here the CDR3 reads CASSVSGSTDTQYF. CDR3 nucleotides: TGTGCCAGCAGCGTTAGCGGGAGCACAGATACGCAGTATTTT.